The 10 T cell receptor beta chains below come from one sample, sequenced in a study of early T cells in non-severe SARS-CoV-2 infection. TCRdb processed the 5' RACE reads anew with MiXCR; each CDR3 protein has one entry. The repertoire has fewer than 100,000 distinct CDR3 sequences, 8.5% to 10% of them found once; the top ten carry about 4.8%. Sequencing input: whole blood. The receptors were sampled from an adult who was a healthcare worker with PCR-confirmed SARS-CoV-2 infection or an uninfected control (not recorded which).

The chain combines TRBV30 with TRBJ2-1; 11 bases map to TRBD2. V gave up 2 bases and J gave up 2 bases; unmatched junction bases: 2. Per the germline V gene, CDR1 is GTSNPN and CDR2 is SVGIG (reference sequence). The CDR3 is 15 amino acids. The CDR3 bases are TGTGCCTGGAGTACGGGACTAGCGGCCTACAATGAGCAGTTCTTC. Translated: CAWSTGLAAYNEQFF.

The J gene is TRBJ1-5, the V gene TRBV4-2; D unclear. Germline-derived CDR1 and CDR2 are LGHNA and YNFKEQ. The ends were cut back, 4 bases at V and 4 bases at J, with 11 bases in the middle. The CDR3 is 14 residues long. The CDR3 bases are TGTGCCAGCAGCCCCAAGCCGGCGAATCAGCCCCAGCATTTT. Protein product: CASSPKPANQPQHF.

The chain employs TRBV24-1 and TRBJ2-5, with unresolved D. V was trimmed by 3 bases and J by 2 bases, leaving 12 bases between them. Per germline, CDR1 KGHDR and CDR2 SFDVKD. This CDR3 has 15 residues. The DNA of the CDR3 is TGTGCCACCAGTGATCCCCACCCGGCTCAAGAGACCCAGTACTTC. Amino acid sequence: CATSDPHPAQETQYF.

This clonotype was observed at least ten times. The V call is TRBV4-2, the J call TRBJ2-1; D unresolved. The length of the CDR3 is 15 residues. V gave up 0 bases and J gave up 0 bases, with 6 bases separating them. Germline V gene data show CDR1 as LGHNA and CDR2 as YNFKEQ. The CDR3 nucleotides read TGTGCCAGCAGCCAAGACTCAAGCTCCTACAATGAGCAGTTCTTC. As protein: CASSQDSSSYNEQFF.

This clonotype has a count of ten or more. The chain uses TRBV10-3 and TRBJ1-2; possibly TRBD1 for D (5 bases). This CDR3 region has 14 residues. Germline CDR1 is ENHRY and CDR2 is SYGVKD. The germline V and J ends were trimmed by 4 bases and 3 bases, with 12 bases remaining between them. In DNA form, the CDR3 reads TGTGCCATCAGTGGCGGGGACGACGACTATGGCTACACCTTC. Encoded protein: CAISGGDDDYGYTF.

This chain links TRBV7-2 with TRBJ2-7, with a tentative D call TRBD1 (6 bases). V was cut by 4 bases and J by 3 bases, with 13 bases left in between. Germline-derived CDR1 and CDR2 are SGHTA and FQGNSA. This CDR3 is built from 14 residues. CDR3 amino acids: CASSSGDTYYEQYF. CDR3 nucleotides: TGTGCCAGCAGCTCCGGGGACACCTACTACGAGCAGTACTTC. The full variable domain, in which reference TRBV7-2 and TRBJ2-7 provide the parts outside the CDR3, is GAGVSQSPSNKVTEKGKDVELRCDPISGHTALYWYRQSLGQGLEFLIYFQGNSAPDKSGLPSDRFSAERTGGSVSTLTIQRTQQEDSAVYLCASSSGDTYYEQYFGPGTRLTVT.

This clonotype showed up many times. The chain employs TRBV7-8 and TRBJ2-1, with a weak D call TRBD2 (6 bases). Between the trimmed V and J ends, which lost 6 bases and 0 bases, there was a span of 12 bases. This CDR3 spans 15 amino acids. Germline-derived CDR1 and CDR2 are SGHVS and FQNEAQ. This chain's CDR3 is CASSGGGSSYNEQFF. The CDR3 DNA reads as TGTGCCAGCAGTGGTGGAGGGAGCTCCTACAATGAGCAGTTCTTC.

This clonotype has ten or more counts. V is TRBV4-1 and J is TRBJ1-4, with 8 bases that match TRBD1. The CDR3 runs 17 residues. Per the germline V gene, CDR1 is MGHRA and CDR2 is YSYEKL. V lost 0 bases and J lost 5; bases outside the gene matches: 8. DNA for the CDR3: TGCGCCAGCAGCCAAGATACCCAGGGGGCCCAAAATGAAAAACTGTTTTTT. Its protein is CASSQDTQGAQNEKLFF.

The chain uses TRBV5-1 and TRBJ2-5; D is possibly TRBD1 or TRBD2 (5 bases each). V shed 0 bases and J shed 4 bases, with 16 bases lying between them. Looked up from germline, CDR1 is SGHRS and CDR2 is YFSETQ. This CDR3 is built from 16 residues. The CDR3 loop is CASSLEGPPFRETQYF. The CDR3 bases are TGCGCCAGCAGCTTGGAGGGACCCCCATTTCGAGAGACCCAGTACTTC.

This sequence joins TRBV20-1 and TRBJ1-6; D perhaps matches TRBD1 (5 bases). Germline CDR1 reads DFQATT; CDR2 reads SNEGSKA (reference sequence). The CDR3 spans 15 residues. The germline V and J ends were trimmed by 3 bases and 8 bases, with 17 bases remaining between them. The CDR3 DNA is TGCAGTGCTAGCCCCTCCGGGAGGGGAGATTCACCCCTCCACTTT. Translating gives CSASPSGRGDSPLHF.